The 26 T cell receptor beta chains below were found in one sample sequenced in a study of blood T cell repertoires in COVID-19. TCRdb's copy holds only in-frame clones and misses some; the assay was immunoSEQ multiplex PCR. The table lists about 310,000 clones, 87% of them singletons. The material sequenced was peripheral blood. The source of these receptors is a woman aged 45-60 years who had recovered from COVID-19.

The chain links TRBV24-1 to TRBJ2-5; a weak D match, TRBD1 (5 bases). With 0 bases removed from V and 0 bases from J, the gap between germline ends came to 10 bases. The CDR3 has 16 amino acids. Per the germline V gene, CDR1 is KGHDR and CDR2 is SFDVKD. DNA of the CDR3: TGTGCCACCAGTGATTTGGGTCAGGGAAACCAAGAGACCCAGTACTTC. It is translated as CATSDLGQGNQETQYF.

The chain recombines TRBV28 with TRBJ1-2, with D hard to call. The CDR3 is 12 residues long. CDR1 MDHEN and CDR2 SYDVKM come from the germline V gene. V gave up 8 bases and J gave up 6 bases, with 13 bases separating them. The CDR3 coding sequence is TGTGCCAGCGCATTAAATCGGGATGGCTACACCTTC. Protein sequence: CASALNRDGYTF.

J is TRBJ1-4 and V is TRBV19; the match to TRBD1 covers 7 bases. J gave up 4 bases and V 11 bases, and 10 bases lay outside the gene matches. Germline CDR1 and CDR2: LNHDA and SQIVND (reference sequence). CDR3 size: 14 residues. The CDR3 DNA reads as TGTGCCTCGCAAAACAGGGGTGGTAATGAAAAACTGTTTTTT. Protein sequence: CASQNRGGNEKLFF.

The chain joins TRBV29-1 to TRBJ1-1; D possibly corresponds to TRBD1 (6 bases). CDR3 size: 13 residues. V was trimmed by 8 bases and J by 0 bases, leaving 13 bases between them. Germline V gene sequence: CDR1 SQVTM, CDR2 ANQGSEA. In DNA, the CDR3 is TGCAGCACAAAGGACAGCATGAACACTGAAGCTTTCTTT. This encodes CSTKDSMNTEAFF.

The CDR3 reads CASSSAGTGTNSPLHF. The CDR3 DNA is TGTGCCAGCAGCTCCGCCGGGACAGGGACGAATTCACCCCTCCACTTT. The rearrangement links TRBV6-2 or TRBV6-3 to TRBJ1-6, with TRBD1 matching 9 bases. J gave up 7 bases and V 6 bases, and 10 bases lay outside the gene matches. This CDR3 has 16 residues. CDR1 MNHEY and CDR2 SVGEGT come from the germline V gene.

This clone was recorded only once. V and J are TRBV2 and TRBJ2-1, with D possibly matching TRBD1 (6 bases). There are 13 residues in the CDR3. The germline V gene has CDR1 SNHLY and CDR2 FYNNEI. V was shortened by 4 bases and J by 12 bases, with 16 bases between the two germline ends. CDR3 sequence (DNA): TGTGCCAGCAGTGGGGGGCCGGGTCGTGGGCAGTTCTTC. Residues: CASSGGPGRGQFF.

The rearrangement uses TRBV7-2 and TRBJ1-5; D ambiguous. Trimming left V 1 base short and J 1 base short, with 8 bases between. CDR3 size: 15 residues. Germline-derived CDR1 and CDR2 are SGHTA and FQGNSA. The CDR3 region is CASSLVGPSNQPQHF. The CDR3 DNA reads TGTGCCAGCAGCTTAGTTGGGCCAAGCAATCAGCCCCAGCATTTT.

This clone was recorded once. V is TRBV7-8 and J is TRBJ2-2, with D hard to call. This CDR3 is built from 12 residues. Germline assignment: CDR1 SGHVS and CDR2 FQNEAQ. V lost 5 bases to trimming and J lost 7 bases, with 8 bases between them. The CDR3 DNA is TGTGCCAGCAGCCCCCCCCGCGGGGAGCTGTTTTTT. It is translated as CASSPPRGELFF.

CDR3 loop: CASSSTTASYEQYF. CDR3 nucleotide sequence: TGTGCCAGCAGCTCCACGACAGCCTCCTACGAGCAGTACTTC. This chain uses TRBV7-9 with TRBJ2-7; weak D call: TRBD1 (5 bases). Germline V CDR1 and CDR2: SEHNR, FQNEAQ (reference sequence). Trimming shortened V by 4 bases and J by 0 bases, and 10 bases separated the two germline ends. The CDR3 is made up of 14 amino acids.

The chain recombines TRBV28 with TRBJ2-1; D is perhaps TRBD2 (5 bases). The CDR3 covers 13 residues. V was pared by 11 bases and J by 0 bases, with 11 bases between. Per the germline V gene, CDR1 is MDHEN and CDR2 is SYDVKM. The CDR3 coding sequence is TGTGCCGCCGGGCGGGTCTCCTACAATGAGCAGTTCTTC. This translates into CAAGRVSYNEQFF.

This clone showed up just a few times. The rearrangement joins TRBV5-4 to TRBJ1-2, with 8 bases identical to TRBD1. Germline V gene lookup returns CDR1 SGHNT and CDR2 YYREEE (reference sequence). CDR3 length equals 16 residues. The V segment lost 4 bases and the J segment 6 bases; nucleotides outside the gene matches: 14. The CDR3 protein is CASSPTPTGGRHGYTF. CDR3 in DNA: TGTGCCAGCAGCCCGACTCCTACAGGGGGACGGCATGGCTACACCTTC.

This chain links TRBV7-6 with TRBJ2-3; TRBD2 matches at 11 bases. V gave up 5 bases and J gave up 8 bases; unmatched junction bases: 12. The CDR3 is made up of 16 amino acids. In germline, CDR1 is SGHVS, CDR2 FNYEAQ. The CDR3 loop reads CASSPGTSGWGGTQYF. CDR3 coding DNA: TGTGCCAGCAGCCCAGGGACTAGCGGTTGGGGGGGTACGCAGTATTTT.

The J gene is TRBJ2-3, the V gene TRBV19; the match to TRBD1 covers 9 bases. The V and J ends lost 5 bases and 5 bases, in that order; junction bases with no gene match: 5. This CDR3 is built from 14 residues. CDR1 LNHDA and CDR2 SQIVND come from the germline V gene (reference sequence). In DNA form, the CDR3 reads TGTGCCAGTAGTCCCCGACAGGGGGGAGATACGCAGTATTTT. This translates into CASSPRQGGDTQYF.

This chain joins TRBV4-3 and TRBJ1-2; D uncertain. CDR1 is LGHNA and CDR2 is YSLEER in the germline V gene. The CDR3 loop spans 13 amino acids. Trimming removed 0 bases at V and 6 bases at J, with 8 bases between. The CDR3, as DNA: TGCGCCAGCAGCCAAGATATTCGGGATGGCTACACCTTC. Amino acids: CASSQDIRDGYTF.

The chain uses TRBV5-4 and TRBJ2-5; TRBD2 matches 10 bases. Looked up from germline, CDR1 is SGHNT and CDR2 is YYREEE (reference sequence). The CDR3 consists of 16 residues. Unmatched junction bases numbered 7, after V lost 0 bases and J lost 5 bases. CDR3 loop: CASSLGAGGPGETQYF. The DNA for the CDR3 is TGTGCCAGCAGCTTGGGAGCGGGAGGGCCCGGGGAGACCCAGTACTTC.

V is TRBV27 and J is TRBJ1-4; 8 bases match TRBD1. J lost 5 bases, V lost 5 bases, and 4 bases had no gene match. This CDR3 region has 14 residues. Germline loops: CDR1 MNHEY, CDR2 SMNVEV (reference sequence). CDR3 sequence reads: CASSLWTGNEKLFF. CDR3 sequence (DNA): TGTGCCAGCAGTCTTTGGACAGGGAATGAAAAACTGTTTTTT.

This chain connects TRBV5-1 to TRBJ2-2; 8 bases are shared with TRBD1. V was clipped by 4 bases and J by 1 base; unmatched bases: 6. The CDR3 covers 16 residues. Looked up from germline, CDR1 is SGHRS and CDR2 is YFSETQ. The CDR3 nucleotides are TGCGCCAGCAGCCCGGCGGGGACAGGGAACACCGGGGAGCTGTTTTTT. Amino acid sequence: CASSPAGTGNTGELFF.

This clone was seen a handful of times. This rearrangement joins TRBV7-9 to TRBJ2-2; no firm D call. Trimming cost V 1 base and J 6 bases, with 6 bases left between them. Germline V gene sequence: CDR1 SEHNR, CDR2 FQNEAQ (reference sequence). This CDR3 comprises 13 residues. The CDR3 loop is CASSLGLAGELFF. In DNA, the CDR3 is TGTGCCAGCAGCTTAGGACTGGCCGGGGAGCTGTTTTTT.

The V and J genes are TRBV9 and TRBJ2-7; the D is unclear. CDR1 is SGDLS, CDR2 YYNGEE, per germline. Trimming removed 0 bases at V and 1 base at J, with 8 bases between. CDR3 length equals 14 residues. The CDR3 here is CASSVEDGSYEQYF. The CDR3 nucleotides read TGTGCCAGCAGCGTAGAAGACGGGTCCTACGAGCAGTACTTC.

The chain recombines TRBV7-2 with TRBJ2-7; 13 bases map to TRBD2. CDR3 length: 17 residues. V lost 0 bases and J lost 3; bases outside the gene matches: 5. Germline CDR1 SGHTA, CDR2 FQGNSA. CDR3 residues: CASSLAPRLAGGYEQYF. The CDR3 DNA sequence: TGTGCCAGCAGCTTAGCCCCCCGACTAGCGGGGGGCTACGAGCAGTACTTC.

This chain links TRBV5-6 with TRBJ1-1; no clear D gene. The CDR3 spans 15 residues. Trimming took off 4 bases at V and 4 bases at J, with 17 bases between the two ends. Germline CDR1 reads SGHDT; CDR2 reads YYEEEE. Written as DNA, the CDR3 is TGTGCCAGCAGCCCGAAGAGGACTTACCGCACTGAAGCTTTCTTT. Translated: CASSPKRTYRTEAFF.

The chain couples TRBV7-2 to TRBJ2-7, with D possibly being TRBD1 (6 bases). The CDR3 sequence is 15 residues long. The germline V and J ends were trimmed by 0 bases and 12 bases, with 21 bases remaining between them. CDR1 and CDR2 (germline): SGHTA, FQGNSA. This chain's CDR3 is CASSLATAWGRGWYF. The CDR3 DNA reads TGTGCCAGCAGCTTAGCTACTGCTTGGGGCAGGGGTTGGTACTTC. Filled out from reference TRBV7-2 and TRBJ2-7, the complete variable domain reads GAGVSQSPSNKVTEKGKDVELRCDPISGHTALYWYRQSLGQGLEFLIYFQGNSAPDKSGLPSDRFSAERTGGSVSTLTIQRTQQEDSAVYLCASSLATAWGRGWYFGPGTRLTVT.

J is TRBJ2-5 and V is TRBV3-1 (or the pseudogene TRBV3-2); TRBD2 might be the D (6 bases). The CDR3 spans 15 residues. V was clipped by 0 bases and J by 2 bases, with 10 bases between them. Germline assignment: CDR1 LGHDT and CDR2 YNNKEL (reference sequence). CDR3 coding DNA: TGTGCCAGCAGCCAAGAATTAGCGGTACAAGAGACCCAGTACTTC. This gives the protein CASSQELAVQETQYF.

This clone was seen just once. V and J are TRBV7-3 and TRBJ2-5; D call uncertain. CDR3 length equals 13 residues. V was clipped by 0 bases and J by 1 base, with 3 bases between them. Per germline, CDR1 SGHTA and CDR2 FQGTGA. The DNA of the CDR3 is TGTGCCAGCAGCTTAACGGCCCAAGAGACCCAGTACTTC. This encodes CASSLTAQETQYF.

This chain joins TRBV3-1 (or the pseudogene TRBV3-2) and TRBJ2-7; 10 positions match TRBD2. From germline, CDR1 is LGHDT and CDR2 YNNKEL (reference sequence). The CDR3 sequence is 16 residues long. Trimming removed 0 bases from V and 4 bases from J; junction bases left unmatched: 6. CDR3 nucleotides: TGTGCCAGCAGCCAAGATATGGCTAGCGGGGGATACGAGCAGTACTTC. Translation gives CASSQDMASGGYEQYF.

V is TRBV5-1 and J is TRBJ1-6; D uncertain. The CDR3 loop spans 14 amino acids. Germline CDR1 SGHRS, CDR2 YFSETQ. V was pared by 0 bases and J by 2 bases, with 3 bases between. The CDR3 loop reads CASSLDTYNSPLHF. For the CDR3, the DNA is TGCGCCAGCAGCTTGGACACCTATAATTCACCCCTCCACTTT.